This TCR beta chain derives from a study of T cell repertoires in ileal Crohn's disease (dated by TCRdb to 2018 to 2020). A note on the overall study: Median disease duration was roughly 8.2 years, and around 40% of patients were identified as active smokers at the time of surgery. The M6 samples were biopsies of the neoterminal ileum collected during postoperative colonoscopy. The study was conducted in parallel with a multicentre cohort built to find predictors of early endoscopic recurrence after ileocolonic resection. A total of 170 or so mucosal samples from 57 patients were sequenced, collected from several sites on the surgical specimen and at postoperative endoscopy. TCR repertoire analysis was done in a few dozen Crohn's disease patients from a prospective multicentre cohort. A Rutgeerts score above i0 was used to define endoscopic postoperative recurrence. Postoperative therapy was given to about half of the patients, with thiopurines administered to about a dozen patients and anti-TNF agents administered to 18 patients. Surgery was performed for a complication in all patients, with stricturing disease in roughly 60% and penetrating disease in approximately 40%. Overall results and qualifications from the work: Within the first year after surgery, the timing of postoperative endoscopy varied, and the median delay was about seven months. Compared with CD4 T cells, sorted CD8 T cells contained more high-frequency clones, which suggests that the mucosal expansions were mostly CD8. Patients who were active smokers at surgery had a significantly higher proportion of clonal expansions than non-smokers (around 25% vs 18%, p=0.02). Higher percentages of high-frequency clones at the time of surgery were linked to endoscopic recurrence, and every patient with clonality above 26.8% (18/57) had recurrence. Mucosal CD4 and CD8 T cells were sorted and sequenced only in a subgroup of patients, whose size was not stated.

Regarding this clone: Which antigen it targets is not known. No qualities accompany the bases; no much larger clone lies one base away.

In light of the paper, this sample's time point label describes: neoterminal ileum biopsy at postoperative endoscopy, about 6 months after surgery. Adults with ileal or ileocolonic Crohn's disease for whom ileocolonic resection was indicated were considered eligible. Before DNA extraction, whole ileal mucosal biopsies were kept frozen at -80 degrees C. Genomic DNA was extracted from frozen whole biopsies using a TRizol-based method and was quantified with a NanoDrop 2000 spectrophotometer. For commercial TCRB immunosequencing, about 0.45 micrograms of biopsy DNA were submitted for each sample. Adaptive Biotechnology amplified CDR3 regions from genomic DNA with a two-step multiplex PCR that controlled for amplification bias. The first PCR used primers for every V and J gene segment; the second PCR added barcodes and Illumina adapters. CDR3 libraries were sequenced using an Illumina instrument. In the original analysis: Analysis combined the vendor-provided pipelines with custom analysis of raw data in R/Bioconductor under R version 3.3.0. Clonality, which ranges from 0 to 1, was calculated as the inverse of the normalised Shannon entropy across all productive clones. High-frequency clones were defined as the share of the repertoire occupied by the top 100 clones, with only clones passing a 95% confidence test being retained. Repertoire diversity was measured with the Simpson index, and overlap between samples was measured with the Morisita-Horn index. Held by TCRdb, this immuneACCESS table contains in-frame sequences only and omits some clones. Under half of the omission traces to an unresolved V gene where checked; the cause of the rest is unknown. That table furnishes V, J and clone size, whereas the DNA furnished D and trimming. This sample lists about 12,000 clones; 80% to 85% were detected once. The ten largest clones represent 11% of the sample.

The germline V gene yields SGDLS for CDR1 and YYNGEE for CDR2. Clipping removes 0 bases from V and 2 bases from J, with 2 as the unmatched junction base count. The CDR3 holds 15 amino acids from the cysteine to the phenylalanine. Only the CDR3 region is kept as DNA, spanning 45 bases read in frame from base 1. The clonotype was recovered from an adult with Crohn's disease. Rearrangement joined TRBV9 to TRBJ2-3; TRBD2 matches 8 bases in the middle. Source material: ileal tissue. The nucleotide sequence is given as TGTGCCAGCAGCGTAGCGGGGGGGCCCACAGATACGCAGTATTTT. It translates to CASSVAGGPTDTQYF.